These 2 T cell receptor beta chains originate from one sample sequenced in a study of blood T cell repertoires in COVID-19. Sequencing used immunoSEQ multiplex PCR; TCRdb keeps in-frame clones, though not all of them. Of about 260,000 clones in the sample, 88% were seen once. Sequencing was performed on peripheral blood. All receptors come from a man in his 60s who had recovered from COVID-19.

The V gene is TRBV19, the J gene TRBJ2-2; possibly TRBD1 for D (5 bases). Germline-derived CDR1 and CDR2 are LNHDA and SQIVND (reference sequence). Deletions cut 8 bases from V and 1 base from J, with 11 bases between. The CDR3 loop spans 14 amino acids. The CDR3 protein is CASQGRMNTGELFF. CDR3 nucleotide sequence: TGTGCCAGTCAGGGCAGGATGAACACCGGGGAGCTGTTTTTT. The variable domain in full, with the rest retrieved from reference TRBV19 and TRBJ2-2, is DGGITQSPKYLFRKEGQNVTLSCEQNLNHDAMYWYRQDPGQGLRLIYYSQIVNDFQKGDIAEGYSVSREKKESFPLTVTSAQKNPTAFYLCASQGRMNTGELFFGEGSRLTVL.

The chain combines TRBV5-4 with TRBJ1-2; 8 bases match TRBD1. The germline CDR1 and CDR2 sequences are SGHNT and YYREEE (reference sequence). The CDR3 is 16 residues long. V was clipped by 2 bases and J by 1 base; unmatched bases: 7. In DNA form, the CDR3 reads TGTGCCAGCAGCTTTGGCGGGACAGGTGTTAACTATGGCTACACCTTC. Encoded protein: CASSFGGTGVNYGYTF. The complete variable domain, with remaining parts taken from reference TRBV5-4 and TRBJ1-2, reads ETGVTQSPTHLIKTRGQQVTLRCSSQSGHNTVSWYQQALGQGPQFIFQYYREEENGRGNFPPRFSGLQFPNYSSELNVNALELDDSALYLCASSFGGTGVNYGYTFGSGTRLTVV.